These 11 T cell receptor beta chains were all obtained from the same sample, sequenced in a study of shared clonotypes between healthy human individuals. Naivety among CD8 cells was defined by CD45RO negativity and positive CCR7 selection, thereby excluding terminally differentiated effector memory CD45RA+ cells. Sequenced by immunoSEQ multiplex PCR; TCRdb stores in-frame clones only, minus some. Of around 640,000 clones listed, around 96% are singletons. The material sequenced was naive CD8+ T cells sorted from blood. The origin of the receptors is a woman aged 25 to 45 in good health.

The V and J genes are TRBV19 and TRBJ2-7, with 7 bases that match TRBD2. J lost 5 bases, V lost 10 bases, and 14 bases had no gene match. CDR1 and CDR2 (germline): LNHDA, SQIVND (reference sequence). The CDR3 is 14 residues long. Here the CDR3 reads CATLAWAGADEQYF. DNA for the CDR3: TGTGCCACCCTAGCGTGGGCGGGAGCGGACGAGCAGTACTTC. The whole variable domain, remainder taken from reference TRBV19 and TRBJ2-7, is DGGITQSPKYLFRKEGQNVTLSCEQNLNHDAMYWYRQDPGQGLRLIYYSQIVNDFQKGDIAEGYSVSREKKESFPLTVTSAQKNPTAFYLCATLAWAGADEQYFGPGTRLTVT.

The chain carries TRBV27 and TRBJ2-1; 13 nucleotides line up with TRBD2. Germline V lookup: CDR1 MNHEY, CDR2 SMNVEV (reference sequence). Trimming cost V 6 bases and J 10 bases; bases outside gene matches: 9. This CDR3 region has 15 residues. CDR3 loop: CASSTGTSGAGEQFF. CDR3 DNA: TGTGCCAGCAGCACCGGGACTAGCGGGGCGGGGGAGCAGTTCTTC.

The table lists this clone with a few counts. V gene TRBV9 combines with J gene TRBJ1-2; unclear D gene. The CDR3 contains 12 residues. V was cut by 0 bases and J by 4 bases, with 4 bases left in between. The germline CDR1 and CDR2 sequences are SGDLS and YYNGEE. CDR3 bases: TGTGCCAGCAGCGTAGAGAGCTATGGCTACACCTTC. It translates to CASSVESYGYTF. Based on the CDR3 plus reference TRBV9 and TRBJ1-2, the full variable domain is DSGVTQTPKHLITATGQRVTLRCSPRSGDLSVYWYQQSLDQGLQFLIQYYNGEERAKGNILERFSAQQFPDLHSELNLSSLELGDSALYFCASSVESYGYTFGSGTRLTVV.

The CDR3, as DNA: TGTGCCAGCAGACTAAAAAGAAAGCACACTGAAGCTTTCTTT. It is translated as CASRLKRKHTEAFF. The chain links TRBV6-5 to TRBJ1-1; D uncertain. The CDR3 spans 14 residues. Per germline, CDR1 MNHEY and CDR2 SVGAGI. V lost 6 bases to trimming and J lost 3 bases, with 14 bases between them.

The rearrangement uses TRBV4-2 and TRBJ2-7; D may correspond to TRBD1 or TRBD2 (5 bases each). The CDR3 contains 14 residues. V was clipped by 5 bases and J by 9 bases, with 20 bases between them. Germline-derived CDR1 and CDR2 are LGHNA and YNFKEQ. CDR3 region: CASSWDLSLVGQYF. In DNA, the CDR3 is TGTGCCAGCAGCTGGGACCTCAGCTTGGTTGGGCAGTACTTC.

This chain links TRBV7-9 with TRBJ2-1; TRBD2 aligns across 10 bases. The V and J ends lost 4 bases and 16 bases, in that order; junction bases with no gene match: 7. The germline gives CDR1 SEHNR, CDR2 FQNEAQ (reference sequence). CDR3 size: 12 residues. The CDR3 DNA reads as TGTGCCAGCAGCTCTCCCCTAGCGGGGGTTTTCTTC. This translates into CASSSPLAGVFF.

DNA of the CDR3: TGTGCCAGCAGTATATCCTCGGAGCAGGGGTACACTGAAGCTTTCTTT. Protein: CASSISSEQGYTEAFF. The rearrangement links TRBV28 to TRBJ1-1, with D possibly TRBD1 on 6 matching bases. The CDR3 totals 16 residues. The germline V gene has CDR1 MDHEN and CDR2 SYDVKM. The V end was cut by 5 bases, the J end by 3 bases, with 19 bases between.

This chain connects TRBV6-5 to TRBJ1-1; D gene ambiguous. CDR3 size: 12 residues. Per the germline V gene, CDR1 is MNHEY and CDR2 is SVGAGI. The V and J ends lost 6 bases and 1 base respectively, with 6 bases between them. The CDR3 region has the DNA TGTGCCAGCAGGGCCGGGAACACTGAAGCTTTCTTT. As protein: CASRAGNTEAFF.

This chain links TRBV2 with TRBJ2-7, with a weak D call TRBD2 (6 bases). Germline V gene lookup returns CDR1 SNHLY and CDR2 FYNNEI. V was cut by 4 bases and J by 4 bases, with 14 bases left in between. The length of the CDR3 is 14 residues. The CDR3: CASSVGLANYEQYF. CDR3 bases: TGTGCCAGCAGTGTGGGTCTAGCGAATTACGAGCAGTACTTC.

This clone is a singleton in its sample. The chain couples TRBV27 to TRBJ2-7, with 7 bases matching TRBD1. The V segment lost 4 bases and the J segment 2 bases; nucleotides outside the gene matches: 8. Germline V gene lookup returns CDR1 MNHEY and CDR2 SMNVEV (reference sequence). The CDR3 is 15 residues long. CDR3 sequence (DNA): TGTGCCAGCAGTTCTCCCCGGACAGGAACCTACGAGCAGTACTTC. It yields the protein CASSSPRTGTYEQYF.

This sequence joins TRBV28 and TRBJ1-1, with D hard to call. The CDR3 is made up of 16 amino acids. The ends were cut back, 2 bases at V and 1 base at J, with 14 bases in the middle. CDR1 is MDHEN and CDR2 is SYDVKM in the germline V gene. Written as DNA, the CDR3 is TGTGCCAGCAGTTTAAGGGTTCCAGTAGCGAACACTGAAGCTTTCTTT. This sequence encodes CASSLRVPVANTEAFF.